The present T cell receptor (beta chain) was sequenced within a study of blood T cell repertoires in COVID-19. On the study more broadly: Donors in the United States, Italy and Spain gave samples during acute or convalescent COVID-19.

The table came from immunoSEQ multiplex PCR; TCRdb's copy has only in-frame clones and leaves some out. The table lists approximately 250,000 clones, under 90% of them singletons. The CDR3 sequence is 14 residues long. CDR1 and CDR2 from the germline V gene are ENHRY and SYGVKD. V dropped 5 bases and J dropped 3; count of bases not matched to a gene: 5. J is TRBJ2-7 and V is TRBV10-3, with 9 positions matching TRBD1. The sample was peripheral blood. This receptor was identified in a man aged 55 to 70 with acute or convalescent COVID-19. This CDR3 is CAISKQGANYEQYF. The CDR3 DNA follows: TGTGCCATCAGTAAACAGGGGGCGAACTACGAGCAGTACTTC.